This TCR beta chain was captured in a study of neurological immune-mediated disorders. MiXCR, applied by TCRdb to the 5' RACE reads, yields one record per CDR3 protein. The sample contains about 95,000 distinct CDR3 sequences, roughly 3.5% of which appear only once. This clonotype has ten or more counts. Germline V gives CDR1 SQVTM, CDR2 ANQGSEA. This CDR3 has 13 residues. Trimming cost V 4 bases and J 7 bases, with 13 bases left between them. Material: PBMCs. The clonotype originates from a woman younger than 30 with multiple sclerosis. The chain recombines TRBV29-1 with TRBJ1-4; D possibly corresponds to TRBD1 (6 bases). CDR3 residues: CSVGTGLGEKLFF. The CDR3 region has the DNA TGCAGCGTTGGAACAGGGCTTGGTGAAAAACTGTTTTTT.